The 18 T cell receptor beta chains listed next were all sequenced from one sample in a study of Graves' ophthalmopathy and Graves' hyperthyroidism. Investigators amplified TCR beta CDR3 regions from RNA transcripts. Amplification began with first-round RT-PCR using HTBI primers, then second-round multiplex PCR was performed. TCRdb re-derived calls from the multiplex PCR reads in MiXCR, one entry per CDR3 protein. The table has about 1.2 million distinct CDR3 sequences, 35% to 40% seen once. Input material: peripheral blood or thyroid tissue (not recorded which). The source of these receptors is an adult man with Graves' hyperthyroidism.

The CDR3 DNA follows: TGCAGCGTTATCCAAGGGTCCAGGGCGCAGCCCCAGCATTTT. Protein product: CSVIQGSRAQPQHF. V usage is TRBV29-1 and J usage is TRBJ1-5, with D perhaps matching TRBD1 (5 bases). The germline gives CDR1 SQVTM, CDR2 ANQGSEA. Trimming removed 5 bases from V and 7 bases from J, with 18 bases in between. The CDR3 is 14 residues long.

This rearrangement joins TRBV20-1 to TRBJ1-3; a possible D gene is TRBD1 (6 bases). This CDR3 has 13 amino acids. Germline assignment: CDR1 DFQATT and CDR2 SNEGSKA (reference sequence). Trimming shortened V by 5 bases and J by 4 bases, and 12 bases separated the two germline ends. CDR3: CSAPIRGGNTIYF. CDR3 coding DNA: TGCAGTGCTCCTATTAGGGGGGGAAACACCATATATTTT.

This clonotype was seen a single time. The rearrangement joins TRBV2 to TRBJ2-7, with 12 positions matching TRBD2. The J segment lost 5 bases and the V segment lost 8 bases, leaving 7 bases of the junction unmatched. This CDR3 spans 14 amino acids. Germline V lookup: CDR1 SNHLY, CDR2 FYNNEI. CDR3 loop: CASVARTSGNEQYF. The CDR3 coding sequence is TGTGCCAGCGTTGCCAGGACTAGCGGGAACGAGCAGTACTTC.

The table lists this clonotype with many counts. V gene TRBV12-3 or TRBV12-4 combines with J gene TRBJ1-1; D is undetermined. V lost 4 bases and J lost 0, with 15 bases in between. This CDR3 has 16 residues. CDR3 residues: CASSSGETSMNTEAFF. The CDR3, as DNA: TGTGCCAGCAGTTCCGGAGAGACCTCCATGAACACTGAAGCTTTCTTT.

This clonotype was picked up a small number of times. A junction end diverges from the germline sequence, so it may reflect a read error. The chain links TRBV12-3 or TRBV12-4 to TRBJ1-4, with D unclear. CDR3 length equals 11 residues. CDR3 in DNA: TGTGCCGGCAGTTTGGGTGAAAAACTGTTTTTT. As protein: CAGSLGEKLFF.

To note about this clonotype: A read error is possible here, since a much larger clone lies one base away. The chain employs TRBV20-1 and TRBJ2-2, with D unclear. The CDR3 totals 14 residues. V lost 0 bases and J 1 base, leaving 6 bases between the germline ends. Germline CDR1 DFQATT, CDR2 SNEGSKA (reference sequence). Here the CDR3 reads CSAREQGNTGELFF. The CDR3 DNA sequence: TGCAGTGCTAGAGAACAAGGGAACACCGGGGAGCTGTTTTTT.

This clonotype was seen ten or more times. The chain carries TRBV7-9 and TRBJ1-6; TRBD1 matches at 9 bases. Germline assignment: CDR1 SEHNR and CDR2 FQNEAQ (reference sequence). V shed 7 bases, J shed 10 bases, and the junction held 8 bases outside the gene matches. The CDR3 contains 14 residues. Here the CDR3 DNA reads TGTGCCAGCAAAAGACAGGGGGAGAAATCACCCCTCCACTTT. Its translation is CASKRQGEKSPLHF.

This clonotype was seen at least ten times. The V call is TRBV2, the J call TRBJ2-2; TRBD1 matches at 9 bases. The trim removed 8 bases at V and 5 bases at J, leaving 6 bases unmatched. Germline V gene data show CDR1 as SNHLY and CDR2 as FYNNEI. This CDR3 region has 14 residues. In nucleotides, the CDR3 is TGTGCCAGCGCCGGGACAGGGCGAACCGGGGAGCTGTTTTTT. Translated, it gives CASAGTGRTGELFF.

The chain combines TRBV5-4 with TRBJ1-4, with unresolved D. The CDR3 loop spans 15 amino acids. The germline V gene has CDR1 SGHNT and CDR2 YYREEE (reference sequence). Trimming left V 4 bases short and J 7 bases short, with 17 bases between. Written as DNA, the CDR3 is TGTGCCAGCAGCACAACCGAAGGGCGGCGTGAAAAACTGTTTTTT. Amino acids: CASSTTEGRREKLFF.

This clonotype was counted many times. This chain links TRBV9 with TRBJ1-1; possibly TRBD1 for D (5 bases). Germline V gene data show CDR1 as SGDLS and CDR2 as YYNGEE. V was clipped by 4 bases and J by 5 bases, with 12 bases between them. The CDR3 extends over 13 amino acids. The CDR3 DNA is TGTGCCAGCAGCCAGGGATCGGGTACTGAAGCTTTCTTT. Amino acid sequence: CASSQGSGTEAFF.

Many counts were recorded for this clonotype. The chain combines TRBV7-8 with TRBJ2-7, with TRBD1 identical over 7 bases. This CDR3 region has 14 residues. The germline V gene has CDR1 SGHVS and CDR2 FQNEAQ. J was trimmed by 2 bases and V by 5 bases; bases with no gene match: 6. The chain's CDR3 is CASSPTGTAYEQYF. In DNA, the CDR3 is TGTGCCAGCAGCCCAACCGGGACAGCCTACGAGCAGTACTTC.

This clonotype was found many times. The gene calls are TRBV20-1 and TRBJ1-1; unclear D gene. V gave up 3 bases and J gave up 12 bases, with 17 bases separating them. This CDR3 is built from 12 residues. Germline CDR1 reads DFQATT; CDR2 reads SNEGSKA (reference sequence). CDR3 nucleotides: TGCAGTGCTAGGCTACCTTCAGGTAATACTTTCTTT. Translated: CSARLPSGNTFF.

This clonotype was seen a few times. The V gene is TRBV10-3, the J gene TRBJ2-7; D assignment may be TRBD1 or TRBD2 (5 bases each). This CDR3 spans 16 amino acids. V gave up 4 bases and J gave up 2 bases, with 18 bases separating them. The germline V gene encodes CDR1 ENHRY and CDR2 SYGVKD. CDR3 DNA sequence: TGTGCCATCAGTGGGTCAATCCGGGACGGTACCTACGAGCAGTACTTC. This sequence encodes CAISGSIRDGTYEQYF.

This clonotype was counted ten times or more. The chain is built from TRBV15 and TRBJ2-5; 11 bases line up with TRBD2. Trimming at V came to 5 bases and at J to 1 base, leaving 3 bases not matched to a gene. Germline V lookup: CDR1 LNHNV, CDR2 YYDKDF (reference sequence). This CDR3 comprises 15 residues. For the CDR3, the DNA is TGTGCCACCAGCGGGACTAGCGGAATCCAAGAGACCCAGTACTTC. The encoded protein is CATSGTSGIQETQYF.

In its sample, this clonotype was seen many times. V and J are TRBV12-3 or TRBV12-4 and TRBJ2-5; no firm D call. Between the trimmed V and J ends, which lost 7 bases and 2 bases, there was a span of 17 bases. The CDR3 has 15 amino acids. CDR3 bases: TGTGCCAGCACCCTGGGTACAGACGGTCAAGAGACCCAGTACTTC. Translation: CASTLGTDGQETQYF.

This clonotype was found many times. The CDR3 region has the DNA TGTGCCAGCAGAGGGTGGGAGACCCAGTACTTC. Encoded protein: CASRGWETQYF. This sequence joins TRBV12-3 or TRBV12-4 and TRBJ2-5; D gene unclear. Trimming cost V 6 bases and J 5 bases, with 7 bases left between them. The CDR3 covers 11 residues.

For this clonotype: A much more abundant neighbour one base away suggests this may be a read error. The chain recombines TRBV14 with TRBJ2-7; the D gene is possibly TRBD2 (5 bases). Between the trimmed V and J ends, which lost 1 base and 2 bases, there was a span of 15 bases. The CDR3 is 16 amino acids. Germline lookup yields CDR1 SGHDN and CDR2 FVKESK. In DNA, the CDR3 is TGTGCCAGCAGCCAAGGCTTCCGTGCGGGCACCTACGAGCAGTACTTC. As protein: CASSQGFRAGTYEQYF.

This clonotype has a handful of counts. This chain uses TRBV13 with TRBJ2-7; 9 bases are shared with TRBD1. From germline, CDR1 is PRHDT and CDR2 FYEKMQ (reference sequence). The CDR3 covers 15 residues. The junction had 9 bases not matched to a gene; V was cut back by 3 bases and J by 6 bases. In nucleotides, the CDR3 is TGTGCCAGCAGCTTGGGCGGGGACAGGGTCTTCGAGCAGTACTTC. Translating gives CASSLGGDRVFEQYF.